This TCR beta chain was identified during a study of human T cells and chemical hapten exposure. The J segment lost 8 bases and the V segment lost 6 bases, leaving 16 bases of the junction unmatched. The CDR3 has 17 amino acids. From germline, CDR1 is MDHEN and CDR2 SYDVKM. Study-level points and caveats: TCRs at a frequency above 1 in 1000 stayed unchanged with DPC sensitization.

This clonotype was seen more than once but under ten times. What it recognizes is unknown. Time point: healthy volunteer bleed at 2 weeks. The template was total RNA from unfractionated whole blood. Unique molecular identifiers were affixed to discrete cDNA molecules within the library. In the original processing: There were a median of approximately 96,000 TCRs per sample, with a range from roughly 20,000 to 690,600. TCRdb re-analysed the RACE reads in MiXCR, keeping a single row per CDR3 protein. What appears here as the V and J calls and clone size reflects TCRdb's work, not the paper's. The sample contains some 90,000 distinct CDR3 sequences, about 8.8% of which appear only once.

The source of this sequence is a female donor in good health. Some clones in this sample may be carry-over from other donors' samples. Sequencing was done on a sample of whole blood. The V and J genes are TRBV28 and TRBJ2-1, with 10 bases that match TRBD2. This chain's CDR3 is CASRRSGASGRIDEQFF. The CDR3 DNA reads as TGTGCCAGCAGGAGAAGCGGGGCTAGCGGGAGAATCGATGAGCAGTTCTTC.